What follows are 18 T cell receptor beta chains derived from one specimen sequenced in a study of shared T cell receptors in the human thymus. The table came from immunoSEQ multiplex PCR; TCRdb's copy has only in-frame clones and leaves some out. Of around 730,000 clones in the sample, approximately 85% were seen once. Separately, the same data were catalogued under a study of human thymus T cells.

The sample comprised thymocytes. These TCRs come from a girl under three years old with a congenital heart defect.

This sequence joins TRBV6-5 and TRBJ1-1; D is uncertain. This CDR3 comprises 16 residues. CDR1 is MNHEY and CDR2 is SVGAGI in the germline V gene. V lost 2 bases, J lost 5 bases, and 18 bases lay in between. In DNA form, the CDR3 reads TGTGCCAGCAGTTACAGGGAGGAGGGTCCTCTTACTGAAGCTTTCTTT. The encoded protein is CASSYREEGPLTEAFF.

V usage is TRBV28 and J usage is TRBJ1-1, with D uncertain. Germline V gene sequence: CDR1 MDHEN, CDR2 SYDVKM. The V gene lost 3 bases and the J gene lost 1 base, with 9 bases spanning the gap. The CDR3 consists of 14 residues. In DNA form, the CDR3 reads TGTGCCAGCAGTTTCTGGGCAGGGAACACTGAAGCTTTCTTT. It codes for CASSFWAGNTEAFF. Full variable domain (missing parts from reference TRBV28 and TRBJ1-1): DVKVTQSSRYLVKRTGEKVFLECVQDMDHENMFWYRQDPGLGLRLIYFSYDVKMKEKGDIPEGYSVSREKKERFSLILESASTNQTSMYLCASSFWAGNTEAFFGQGTRLTVV.

The rearrangement links TRBV14 to TRBJ1-2; a possible D gene is TRBD1 (5 bases). CDR1 is SGHDN and CDR2 is FVKESK in the germline V gene. Deletions cut 3 bases from V and 3 bases from J, with 11 bases between. The CDR3 is 14 amino acids. In DNA form, the CDR3 reads TGTGCCAGCAGCCAGACAGACAACTACTATGGCTACACCTTC. It is translated as CASSQTDNYYGYTF.

The chain uses TRBV15 and TRBJ1-1; 9 bases agree with TRBD1. Looked up from germline, CDR1 is LNHNV and CDR2 is YYDKDF (reference sequence). This CDR3 has 18 residues. The V segment lost 0 bases and the J segment 5 bases; nucleotides outside the gene matches: 13. This CDR3 reads CATSRDGALGTGLTEAFF. CDR3 in DNA: TGTGCCACCAGCAGAGATGGGGCGTTAGGGACAGGGTTAACTGAAGCTTTCTTT.

J is TRBJ2-5 and V is TRBV4-3; tentatively, D is TRBD1 (6 bases). Trimming stripped 0 bases from V and 1 base from J, with 15 bases between. The CDR3 runs 17 residues. Germline lookup yields CDR1 LGHNA and CDR2 YSLEER. CDR3 in amino acids: CASSQDEPGAFQETQYF. The CDR3 DNA is TGCGCCAGCAGCCAAGATGAGCCAGGGGCCTTCCAAGAGACCCAGTACTTC.

V is TRBV7-2 and J is TRBJ1-3; 8 positions agree with TRBD1. The CDR3 consists of 17 residues. Trimming removed 4 bases from V and 2 bases from J; junction bases left unmatched: 10. From germline, CDR1 is SGHTA and CDR2 FQGNSA. The DNA for the CDR3 is TGTGCCAGCAGCTCGCCCGATGGACAGGGCCCTGGAAACACCATATATTTT. It translates to CASSSPDGQGPGNTIYF.

J is TRBJ1-5 and V is TRBV27; D might be TRBD1 (5 bases). Germline V CDR1 and CDR2: MNHEY, SMNVEV (reference sequence). V was trimmed by 8 bases and J by 6 bases, leaving 17 bases between them. CDR3 length: 14 amino acids. Here the CDR3 DNA reads TGTGCCAGCTCCCCTACAGGTCCGTTTCAGCCCCAGCATTTT. As protein: CASSPTGPFQPQHF.

The rearrangement links TRBV5-1 to TRBJ1-1; D not certain. Trimming removed 1 base at V and 4 bases at J, with 11 bases between. Germline CDR1 reads SGHRS; CDR2 reads YFSETQ. The CDR3 is 14 amino acids. Here the CDR3 reads CASSLSQEVTEAFF. Here the CDR3 DNA reads TGCGCCAGCAGCTTGTCTCAGGAGGTCACTGAAGCTTTCTTT.

J is TRBJ1-6 and V is TRBV11-1, with D hard to call. Germline CDR1 is SGHAT and CDR2 is FQDESV (reference sequence). The ends were cut back, 3 bases at V and 9 bases at J, with 12 bases in the middle. CDR3 length: 14 amino acids. The CDR3 reads CASSFWASPSPLHF. As DNA, the CDR3 is TGTGCCAGCAGCTTTTGGGCGTCCCCTTCACCCCTCCACTTT.

The chain joins TRBV12-5 to TRBJ1-3; 7 bases map to TRBD1. V shed 2 bases and J 3 bases; nucleotides not matched to a gene: 13. CDR3 length: 18 residues. The germline V gene encodes CDR1 LGHNT and CDR2 FRNRAP. DNA of the CDR3: TGTGCTAGTGGTTTGAGGACCGAGACAGGGATGTTTGGAAACACCATATATTTT. Translating gives CASGLRTETGMFGNTIYF. Complete variable domain (other parts from reference TRBV12-5 and TRBJ1-3): DARVTQTPRHKVTEMGQEVTMRCQPILGHNTVFWYRQTMMQGLELLAYFRNRAPLDDSGMPKDRFSAEMPDATLATLKIQPSEPRDSAVYFCASGLRTETGMFGNTIYFGEGSWLTVV.

In this sample, this clone turned up once. J is TRBJ2-7 and V is TRBV28; no firm D call. The germline V and J ends were trimmed by 8 bases and 2 bases, with 13 bases remaining between them. The CDR3 covers 13 residues. CDR1 and CDR2 (germline): MDHEN, SYDVKM. CDR3 DNA sequence: TGTGCCAGCTCCGAGCCCTTGCCCTACGAGCAGTACTTC. This sequence encodes CASSEPLPYEQYF.

V is TRBV27 and J is TRBJ2-1; TRBD1 aligns across 9 bases. V was clipped by 3 bases and J by 5 bases; unmatched bases: 8. Germline CDR1 is MNHEY and CDR2 is SMNVEV (reference sequence). The CDR3 extends over 16 amino acids. CDR3 DNA: TGTGCCAGCAGTTTTAACGGGACAGGGTCGGACAATGAGCAGTTCTTC. Protein product: CASSFNGTGSDNEQFF.

CDR3 nucleotide sequence: TGTGCCAGCAGCCATCTCTACAGCAATCATGGTGGAAACACCATATATTTT. Its protein is CASSHLYSNHGGNTIYF. The chain combines TRBV14 with TRBJ1-3; D gene ambiguous. CDR3 length: 17 residues. Germline CDR1 is SGHDN and CDR2 is FVKESK. Trimming cost V 3 bases and J 3 bases, with 18 bases left between them.

This chain links TRBV7-9 with TRBJ2-5; D may be TRBD1 (5 bases). Trimming removed 8 bases at V and 1 base at J, with 14 bases between. The length of the CDR3 is 14 residues. CDR1 SEHNR and CDR2 FQNEAQ come from the germline V gene (reference sequence). The CDR3 sequence is CASLRTTAQETQYF. For the CDR3, the DNA is TGTGCCAGCCTGCGTACGACAGCCCAAGAGACCCAGTACTTC.

The gene calls are TRBV6-5 and TRBJ2-7, with D possibly being TRBD1 (5 bases). This CDR3 contains 15 residues. CDR1 and CDR2 (germline): MNHEY, SVGAGI. V lost 0 bases to trimming and J lost 3 bases, with 12 bases between them. CDR3 sequence: CASSYSTDRSYEQYF. For the CDR3, the DNA is TGTGCCAGCAGTTACTCGACAGACCGCAGCTACGAGCAGTACTTC.

The chain recombines TRBV6-1 with TRBJ1-5; TRBD1 might be the D (6 bases). Trimming cost V 6 bases and J 0 bases, with 9 bases left between them. The germline V gene encodes CDR1 MNHNS and CDR2 SASEGT. The CDR3 is 14 residues long. The CDR3, as DNA: TGTGCCAGCAGACGGACAGTTAGCAATCAGCCCCAGCATTTT. Encoded protein: CASRRTVSNQPQHF.

The rearrangement joins TRBV11-2 to TRBJ1-1; no clear D gene. CDR1 SGHAT and CDR2 FQNNGV come from the germline V gene. The V and J ends lost 5 bases and 10 bases respectively, with 17 bases between them. This CDR3 contains 13 residues. The CDR3 sequence is CASSPRPHLAAFF. The DNA for the CDR3 is TGTGCCAGCAGCCCCAGGCCCCACCTGGCAGCTTTCTTT.

The gene calls are TRBV19 and TRBJ1-3; no clear D gene. V was trimmed by 1 base and J by 0 bases, leaving 10 bases between them. This CDR3 is built from 16 residues. In germline, CDR1 is LNHDA, CDR2 SQIVND (reference sequence). The CDR3 here is CASSIVSRYSGNTIYF. DNA for the CDR3: TGTGCCAGTAGTATAGTGTCCCGTTACTCTGGAAACACCATATATTTT.